This T cell receptor (beta chain) was profiled in a study of CD8+CD57+ T cells in acquired aplastic anemia. The wider study: Sorted CD4+ plus CD8+ cells gave DNA averaging around 3 ug.

Before being chosen for sequencing, patients had shown CD8+CD57+ cell expansion by flow cytometry. The diagnosis in all patients was severe acquired aplastic anemia. Trimming took 4 bases from V and 7 from J; bases not matched to a gene: 10. Germline V lookup: CDR1 SGHRS, CDR2 YFSETQ. The CDR3 loop spans 15 amino acids. The study profiled TCR beta VDJ and CDR3 using genomic DNA as template. TCRdb itself ran the reads through MiXCR, one entry per CDR3 protein. Here the sample spans 200,000 to 250,000 distinct CDR3 sequences, about half being singletons. This clonotype was detected many times. Sequences were obtained from sorted CD4+, CD8+, or CD8+CD57+ T cells (not recorded which) from PBMCs. The receptor comes from a human donor with aplastic anemia. This chain uses TRBV5-1 with TRBJ2-7; 11 bases line up with TRBD1. CDR3 nucleotides: TGCGCCAGCAGCACAGGACAGGGGGCTTTGAGGGAGCAGTACTTC. Residues: CASSTGQGALREQYF.